These T cell receptor beta chains were read from a single sample in a study of T cell responses to AZD1222 COVID-19 vaccine. Measured with immunoSEQ multiplex PCR; TCRdb has only the in-frame clones, and not every one. The table lists 100,000 or so clones, 80% to 95% of them singletons. The source was peripheral blood, collected 28 days after the second AZD1222 dose. The source of these receptors is an adult who received the AZD1222 COVID-19 vaccine. Both conserved end residues are part of each CDR3. The order of the fields is CDR3 protein, CDR3 DNA, J gene, clone size, D gene, V gene. A D gene is named only where the DNA matches it firmly. Expanded clones get a size class; other rows say once, few or many, or leave the size out.

CDR3: CASSFETSTEAFF
DNA: TGTGCCAGCAGCTTTGAGACAAGCACTGAAGCTTTCTTT
J: TRBJ1-1
size: .
D: .
V: TRBV11-3

CDR3: CASSSRTGGTRLYGYTF
DNA: TGCGCCAGCAGCTCTCGGACAGGGGGGACTCGTCTCTATGGCTACACCTTC
J: TRBJ1-2
size: .
D: TRBD1
V: TRBV5-1

CDR3: CASSLTEGGYTF
DNA: TGTGCCAGCAGCCTCACTGAGGGCGGCTACACCTTC
J: TRBJ1-2
size: .
D: .
V: TRBV3-1/TRBV3-2

CDR3: CASSSLGVAGAEQFF
DNA: TGCGCCAGCAGCTCCCTAGGGGTAGCGGGCGCTGAGCAGTTCTTC
J: TRBJ2-1
size: .
D: TRBD2
V: TRBV5-1

CDR3: CASSFSPPPYEQYF
DNA: TGTGCCAGCAGTTTCTCTCCCCCCCCCTACGAGCAGTACTTC
J: TRBJ2-7
size: .
D: .
V: TRBV21-1

CDR3: CASSVGIRPSSGNTIYF
DNA: TGTGCCAGCAGCGTAGGAATAAGGCCGAGCTCTGGAAACACCATATATTTT
J: TRBJ1-3
size: .
D: .
V: TRBV9

CDR3: CASSLFSYNEQFF
DNA: TGTGCCAGCAGTCTCTTCTCCTACAATGAGCAGTTCTTC
J: TRBJ2-1
size: .
D: .
V: TRBV6-5

CDR3: CASSLVVRDTYNSPLHF
DNA: TGTGCCAGCAGCTTAGTAGTAAGGGACACTTATAATTCACCCCTCCACTTT
J: TRBJ1-6
size: .
D: .
V: TRBV7-2

CDR3: CASSSLPGTGWDEQYF
DNA: TGTGCCAGCAGTTCACTCCCCGGGACGGGTTGGGACGAGCAGTACTTC
J: TRBJ2-7
size: .
D: .
V: TRBV6-5

CDR3: CASSEGDSLRGYTF
DNA: TGTGCCAGCAGTGAGGGGGATTCTCTCCGAGGCTACACCTTC
J: TRBJ1-2
size: once
D: .
V: TRBV2

CDR3: CASTLWGEGSQYF
DNA: .
J: TRBJ2-5
size: .
D: .
V: TRBV7-8

CDR3: CASSPIGDTGELFF
DNA: TGTGCCAGCTCACCAATAGGGGACACCGGGGAGCTGTTTTTT
J: TRBJ2-2
size: .
D: .
V: TRBV18

CDR3: CASSQEDSTDTQYF
DNA: TGTGCCAGCAGCCAAGAGGACTCAACAGATACGCAGTATTTT
J: TRBJ2-3
size: .
D: .
V: TRBV4-2

CDR3: CASRGGLGAVEQFF
DNA: TGTGCCAGCAGGGGGGGACTAGGGGCGGTTGAGCAGTTCTTC
J: TRBJ2-1
size: .
D: TRBD2
V: TRBV6-5

CDR3: CASTIGALRNQPQHF
DNA: TGTGCCAGCACCATTGGAGCATTGAGGAATCAGCCCCAGCATTTT
J: TRBJ1-5
size: once
D: .
V: TRBV27

CDR3: CASGRQGPTEAFF
DNA: TGTGCCAGCGGCAGACAGGGACCCACTGAAGCTTTCTTT
J: TRBJ1-1
size: .
D: TRBD1
V: TRBV2

CDR3: CASSLIQVNNSPLHF
DNA: TGTGCCAGCAGCTTAATACAGGTCAATAATTCACCCCTCCACTTT
J: TRBJ1-6
size: .
D: .
V: TRBV11-2

CDR3: CASSYRRKNTGELFF
DNA: TGTGCCAGCAGTTATCGTCGGAAGAACACCGGGGAGCTGTTTTTT
J: TRBJ2-2
size: .
D: .
V: TRBV6-5

CDR3: CASSSDRAFYEQYF
DNA: TGTGCCAGCAGCTCCGACAGGGCATTTTACGAGCAGTACTTC
J: TRBJ2-7
size: .
D: TRBD1
V: TRBV5-8

CDR3: CASNYKSSYEQYF
DNA: TGTGCCAGCAACTACAAGAGCTCCTACGAGCAGTACTTC
J: TRBJ2-7
size: .
D: .
V: TRBV6-6

CDR3: CASSEGGSNEKLFF
DNA: TGTGCCAGCAGTGAGGGGGGGTCGAATGAAAAACTGTTTTTT
J: TRBJ1-4
size: .
D: .
V: TRBV2

CDR3: CASSLSQATYEQYF
DNA: TGCGCCAGCAGCCTCTCACAGGCCACCTACGAGCAGTACTTC
J: TRBJ2-7
size: .
D: .
V: TRBV4-1

CDR3: CASSLARGVNTEAFF
DNA: TGTGCCAGCAGCTTAGCGCGAGGGGTGAACACTGAAGCTTTCTTT
J: TRBJ1-1
size: .
D: .
V: TRBV7-6

CDR3: CASSLERGGAYEQYF
DNA: TGTGCCAGCAGTTTAGAGCGGGGGGGCGCCTACGAGCAGTACTTC
J: TRBJ2-7
size: .
D: TRBD2
V: TRBV27

CDR3: CASSQGRETEAFF
DNA: TGTGCCAGCAGCCAGGGCAGGGAGACTGAAGCTTTCTTT
J: TRBJ1-1
size: .
D: .
V: TRBV7-8

CDR3: CASSVVGGGSEQYF
DNA: TGTGCCAGCAGCGTAGTAGGAGGGGGCAGCGAGCAGTACTTC
J: TRBJ2-7
size: .
D: .
V: TRBV9

CDR3: CASSQDRFMNTEAFF
DNA: TGCGCCAGCAGCCAAGACAGGTTCATGAACACTGAAGCTTTCTTT
J: TRBJ1-1
size: .
D: .
V: TRBV4-1

CDR3: CASSQAGHRNTEAFF
DNA: TGCGCCAGCAGCCAAGCGGGACACAGAAACACTGAAGCTTTCTTT
J: TRBJ1-1
size: .
D: .
V: TRBV4-3

CDR3: CASSPRDLMNTEAFF
DNA: TGTGCCAGCAGCCCTCGGGATCTCATGAACACTGAAGCTTTCTTT
J: TRBJ1-1
size: .
D: .
V: TRBV9

CDR3: CASTLNGDSRGYTF
DNA: TGTGCCAGCACATTGAATGGGGATAGTAGAGGCTACACCTTC
J: TRBJ1-2
size: .
D: .
V: TRBV2

CDR3: CATSRDLKENTEAFF
DNA: TGTGCCACCAGCAGAGATCTAAAGGAGAACACTGAAGCTTTCTTT
J: TRBJ1-1
size: .
D: .
V: TRBV15

CDR3: CASSEGTSGGETQYF
DNA: TGTGCCAGCAGCGAGGGGACTAGCGGGGGTGAGACCCAGTACTTC
J: TRBJ2-5
size: .
D: TRBD2
V: TRBV9

CDR3: CASRGGPSGANVLTF
DNA: TGTGCCAGCAGGGGGGGACCCTCTGGGGCCAACGTCCTGACTTTC
J: TRBJ2-6
size: .
D: .
V: TRBV6-5

CDR3: CASSELIAGTGELFF
DNA: TGTGCCAGCAGTGAACTAATCGCAGGCACCGGGGAGCTGTTTTTT
J: TRBJ2-2
size: .
D: .
V: TRBV25-1

CDR3: CASTQKRDRVNQPQHF
DNA: TGTGCCAGTACGCAGAAGAGGGACAGAGTCAATCAGCCCCAGCATTTT
J: TRBJ1-5
size: .
D: TRBD1
V: TRBV19

CDR3: CASSPGQGPSYEQYF
DNA: TGTGCCAGCTCACCCGGGCAGGGACCTTCCTACGAGCAGTATTTC
J: TRBJ2-7
size: .
D: .
V: TRBV18